This T cell receptor beta chain was found in a study of blood T cell repertoires in COVID-19 (dated by TCRdb to 2018 to 2020). Background on the whole study: The collaborator samples originated in the United States, Italy and Spain and spanned the acute and convalescent phases of COVID-19. The repertoires were released in a freely available public database intended as a resource for research on the immune response to SARS-CoV-2. Samples were obtained from the ongoing ImmuneRACE study (first 160 participants) and from about 1,300 subjects provided by 6 global collaborators. Deeply sampled blood TCRbeta repertoires from subjects exposed to, actively infected with, or recovered from COVID-19 were included in the dataset. Where HLA class I and class II types were available, the types were taken from metadata supplied by the sample provider, not from assay-based typing. Sample metadata almost always included a de-identified subject ID, COVID-19 status, age in years and sex. The material from the prospective study consisted of cDNA or gDNA derived from T cells, B-cell-depleted T cells, or PBMCs. On the study overall, not on this receptor specifically: Clinical and demographic metadata were provided uncurated, with the amount varying by source and participant.

TCRbeta CDR3 regions were amplified from genomic DNA by means of the immunoSEQ Assay, a bias-controlled multiplex PCR. As for the original processing: Nucleated cell counts per sample were estimated from amplification of reference gene primers within the assay. Sequence reads were collapsed and filtered to measure the absolute abundance of every unique TCRbeta CDR3 rearrangement. Productive Simpson clonality was computed per sample as the square root of Simpson's diversity index over productive rearrangements. Entries here come from immuneACCESS through TCRdb and include only in-frame sequences with V and J called. Some clones fail to appear in such tables; in the studies checked, an unresolved V gene covers under half of the shortfall, and the cause of the remainder is unknown. That table is the source of V, J and clone size, and D and trimming were worked out from the DNA. The sample has approximately 170,000 clones on record, roughly nine tenths of them singletons. The ten largest clones capture approximately 2.1% of the sample.

This clone appeared a single time. Its antigen remains undetermined. Base-call qualities are not available, and no considerably larger clone is one nucleotide away. Another Seattle source contributed samples from volunteer blood donors who had recovered from COVID-19. Whole blood was collected in K2EDTA tubes by collaborating institutions according to the institutions' own protocols. For TCRbeta analysis, collaborators shipped samples as frozen whole blood, isolated PBMCs, or DNA extracted from either of those sample types. The sequence derives from a man between 18 and 29 years old who had recovered from COVID-19. Input material: peripheral blood.

The DNA sequence follows: TGTGCCAGCAGTGCGCAACTAGATACGCAGTATTTT. Translated, it gives CASSAQLDTQYF. The chain was built from TRBV2 and TRBJ2-3; no confident D gene assignment can be made. The junction carries 7 bases between V and J, which are trimmed by 4 bases and 5 bases respectively. From cysteine to phenylalanine, the CDR3 is 12 amino acids long. CDR3 DNA is the only sequence kept; it has 36 bases, read in frame from the first base. CDR1 SNHLY and CDR2 FYNNEI are derived from the germline V gene.